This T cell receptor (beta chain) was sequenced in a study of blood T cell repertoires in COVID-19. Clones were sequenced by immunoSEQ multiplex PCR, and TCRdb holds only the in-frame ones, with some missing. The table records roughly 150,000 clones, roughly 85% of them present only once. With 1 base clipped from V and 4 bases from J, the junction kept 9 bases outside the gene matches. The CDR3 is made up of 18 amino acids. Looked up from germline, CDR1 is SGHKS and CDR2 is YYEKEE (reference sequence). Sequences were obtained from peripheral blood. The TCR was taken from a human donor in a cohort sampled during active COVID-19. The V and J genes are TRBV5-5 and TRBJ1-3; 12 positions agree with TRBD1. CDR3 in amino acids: CASSLPLLGQGAGNTIYF. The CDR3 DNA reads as TGTGCCAGCAGCTTGCCCCTCCTGGGACAGGGGGCCGGAAACACCATATATTTT.